The rows below give T cell receptor beta chains drawn from one sample of a study of vaccination and CD4 T cells after COVID-19. Their antigens remain unidentified. TCRdb redid the calling of the PCR reads with MiXCR, one entry per CDR3 protein. Of 7,000 or so distinct CDR3 sequences listed, around 37% were seen once; the top ten hold roughly 19%. Sequenced input: CD4+ T cells from blood, cultured in vitro. These receptors originate from a human donor in good health. The CDR3 runs from the conserved cysteine through the conserved F or W. The D gene is left open where the match is weak. Rows may omit the clone size; those that give it use once, few, many or a size class.

j_gene | abundance | v_gene | d_gene | CDR3nt | CDR3aa
TRBJ1-2 | - | TRBV20-1 | - | TGCAGTGCTAGAAGAGGGCTCTATGGCTACACCTTC | CSARRGLYGYTF
TRBJ1-1 | few | TRBV7-6 | TRBD1 | TGTGCCAGCAGCTCGGGGACAGCCCCGAACACTGAAGCTTTCTTT | CASSSGTAPNTEAFF
TRBJ1-1 | few | TRBV6-1 | TRBD1 | TGTGCCAGCAACAGGGGGAACACTGAAGCTTTCTTT | CASNRGNTEAFF
TRBJ1-3 | - | TRBV7-2 | - | TGTGCCAGCAGCGACCAGGGCGGACCTGGAAACACCATATATTTT | CASSDQGGPGNTIYF
TRBJ2-7 | - | TRBV20-1 | TRBD1 | TGCAGTGCTCCGACAGGGGGCTCCTACGAGCAGTACTTC | CSAPTGGSYEQYF
TRBJ1-2 | - | TRBV10-3 | - | TGTGCCATCAGTGAAATATCTAGAACAGGTGATGGCTACACCTTC | CAISEISRTGDGYTF
TRBJ2-4 | - | TRBV6-1 | TRBD2 | TGTGCCAGCAGTGAGACGGGAGGAAACATTCAGTACTTC | CASSETGGNIQYF
TRBJ2-1 | - | TRBV27 | - | TGTGCCAGCAGTCACCAGTACCGGAACAGGCGGTCCTACAATGAGCAGTTCTTC | CASSHQYRNRRSYNEQFF
TRBJ1-3 | - | TRBV7-9 | - | TGTGCCAGCAGCCTCCCGCTAAGGCTTGGAAACACCATATATTTT | CASSLPLRLGNTIYF
TRBJ2-3 | - | TRBV20-1 | TRBD1 | TGCAGTGCTAGTAAGGGGCTCGGACAGGGATCAGATACGCAGTATTTT | CSASKGLGQGSDTQYF
TRBJ1-5 | - | TRBV30 | TRBD1 | TGTGCCTGGAGTACCCAGGGGGGTCAGCCCCAGCATTTT | CAWSTQGGQPQHF
TRBJ2-6 | - | TRBV20-1 | - | TGCAGTGCTAGAGGGGGCCTGGGGCAGGTTAGCTCTGGGGCCAACGTCCTGACTTTC | CSARGGLGQVSSGANVLTF
TRBJ2-5 | few | TRBV4-3 | TRBD1 | TGCGCCAGCAGCCCTCGGACAGGGTTGGCGACCCAGTACTTC | CASSPRTGLATQYF
TRBJ2-2 | - | TRBV2 | TRBD2 | TGTGCCAGCAGGGCCCAGGGACTAGCAATCAGTACCGGGGAGCTGTTTTTT | CASRAQGLAISTGELFF
TRBJ1-5 | few | TRBV28 | - | TGTGCCAGCAGTTTAATGGGGGGCGGTCAGCCCCAGCATTTT | CASSLMGGGQPQHF
TRBJ1-1 | once | TRBV10-3 | TRBD1 | TGTGCCATCAGGCCCGGGACAGTGAACACTGAAGCTTTCTTT | CAIRPGTVNTEAFF
TRBJ2-3 | few | TRBV20-1 | TRBD1 | TGCAGTGCTAGGGGACAGAGGAGAGACCGGGTCGATACGCAGTATTTT | CSARGQRRDRVDTQYF
TRBJ2-3 | - | TRBV12-3/TRBV12-4 | TRBD2 | TGTGCCAGCAGTCTAGCGGGGGCCGCGACAGATACGCAGTATTTT | CASSLAGAATDTQYF
TRBJ2-1 | - | TRBV5-8 | TRBD1 | TGTGCCAGCACCCGATACGGGACAGGGGTATACAATGAGCAGTTCTTC | CASTRYGTGVYNEQFF
TRBJ1-6 | few | TRBV5-6 | - | TGTGCCAGCAGCGCATTACAGGGTGGTAGTTCACCCCTCCACTTT | CASSALQGGSSPLHF
TRBJ1-5 | few | TRBV10-3 | TRBD1 | TGTGCCATCAGCGACAGGGAAGACCAGCCCCAGCATTTT | CAISDREDQPQHF